One TCR beta chain is described in this entry. This sample was taken from a study of cytotoxic CD8 clonotypes in ibrutinib-treated CLL. Using immunoSEQ multiplex PCR, the repertoire was profiled, and TCRdb retains in-frame clones only, with some absent. This repertoire shows roughly 30,000 clones, approximately 80% found once; its top ten account for 51%. The germline V gene encodes CDR1 SGHDN and CDR2 FVKESK. This CDR3 comprises 16 residues. The V gene end was trimmed by 0 bases and the J gene end by 3 bases; junction bases not matched to a gene: 6. The chain is built from TRBV14 and TRBJ2-7, with 9 bases lining up with TRBD1. Sequencing used PBMCs, obtained after 36 months of ibrutinib treatment. This clonotype was obtained from a human donor with chronic lymphocytic leukemia. CDR3 loop: CASSQEVGDRDYEQYF. CDR3 nucleotide sequence: TGTGCCAGCAGCCAAGAGGTTGGGGACAGGGACTACGAGCAGTACTTC. The full variable domain, its missing parts supplied by reference TRBV14 and TRBJ2-7, is EAGVTQFPSHSVIEKGQTVTLRCDPISGHDNLYWYRRVMGKEIKFLLHFVKESKQDESGMPNNRFLAERTGGTYSTLKVQPAELEDSGVYFCASSQEVGDRDYEQYFGPGTRLTVT.